Below, one T cell receptor (beta chain) is given with its context. This clone was seen only a few times. Its recognized antigen is unknown. No much larger clone exists at a distance of one base, and base qualities are not known. Its CDR3 holds 15 amino acids, cysteine through phenylalanine. Kept here is only the CDR3 DNA, which spans 45 bases and is read in frame from base 1. Germline trimming amounts to 6 bases on V and 5 bases on J, with 12 as the count of junction bases outside the gene matches. Taken from the germline V gene, the CDR1 and CDR2 loops are SNHLY and FYNNEI. The sample is drawn from a study of blood T cell repertoires in COVID-19 (TCRdb year 2020). Looking at the study overall: Samples from collaborators originated in the United States, Italy and Spain and spanned both the acute and convalescent phases of COVID-19. The material from the prospective study consisted of cDNA or gDNA derived from T cells, B-cell-depleted T cells, or PBMCs. The dataset comprised deeply sampled blood TCRbeta repertoires from subjects exposed to, actively infected with, or recovered from COVID-19. A freely available public database, intended as a resource for researchers studying the immune response to SARS-CoV-2, is where the repertoires were released. Samples were obtained from the ongoing ImmuneRACE study (first 160 participants) and from about 1,300 subjects provided by 6 global collaborators. Sample metadata almost always included a de-identified subject ID, COVID-19 status, age in years and sex. Where available, HLA class I and class II types were taken from metadata supplied by the sample provider and were not determined by assay-based typing.

TCRbeta CDR3 regions were amplified from genomic DNA by means of the immunoSEQ Assay, a bias-controlled multiplex PCR. The paper's data handling went like this. The number of nucleated cells in each sample was estimated from the amplification of reference gene primers within the assay. Sequence reads were collapsed and filtered to measure the absolute abundance of every unique TCRbeta CDR3 rearrangement. Productive Simpson clonality was computed per sample as the square root of Simpson's diversity index over productive rearrangements. TCRdb took this table from immuneACCESS and kept in-frame rearrangements with V and J called. Such tables lack part of the clones; where checked against another copy, unresolved V genes explain under half of the gap, and the rest is unexplained. V, J and clone size are those of that table, while D and trimming were read from the DNA. The sample table records roughly 100,000 clones; more than 70% of these occur just once. 25% of the sample rests with the top ten.

Each collaborating institution followed its own protocols to collect whole blood in K2EDTA tubes. For TCRbeta analysis, collaborator samples were shipped as frozen whole blood, as isolated PBMCs, or as DNA extracted from either sample type. Overall study outcomes, separate from this receptor: The quantity of clinical and demographic metadata differed by source and by participant and was supplied without curation.

The rearranged chain carries TRBV2 and TRBJ2-7; TRBD1 lines up with 8 middle nucleotides. The source is a human donor in a cohort sampled during active COVID-19. The sample consisted of peripheral blood. CDR3 sequence: CASRVRQGRPDEQYF. The DNA reads TGTGCCAGCAGGGTAAGACAGGGGCGGCCCGACGAGCAGTACTTC.